This TCR beta chain was identified in a study of blood T cell repertoires in COVID-19. Study overall: Sources were T cells, B-cell-depleted T cells, or PBMCs; the material itself was cDNA or gDNA.

V gave up 5 bases and J gave up 0 bases, with 9 bases separating them. Germline loops: CDR1 LNHDA, CDR2 SQIVND (reference sequence). This CDR3 region has 14 residues. Per the study methods: Counts of nucleated cells, estimated from reference gene primer amplification, were obtained. Sequencing used immunoSEQ multiplex PCR; TCRdb keeps in-frame clones, though not all of them. That table supplies the V and J calls and clone size; D and trimming were determined from the DNA. The table shows 200,000 to 250,000 clones, with more than 80% occurring only once. What was sequenced was PBMCs or T cells enriched from blood (not recorded which). This receptor was identified in a woman aged 40 to 50 with acute COVID-19. The chain recombines TRBV19 with TRBJ2-3; TRBD2 is a possible D gene (7 bases). CDR3 DNA: TGTGCCAGTAGTGCGGGGGCTAGCACAGATACGCAGTATTTT. Translated, it gives CASSAGASTDTQYF.